This TCR beta chain came from a study of blood T cell repertoires in COVID-19. Study overall: Acute-phase and convalescent COVID-19 samples originated in the United States, Italy and Spain. PBMCs, B-cell-depleted T cells, or T cells were the source of the cDNA or gDNA that made up the material.

The repertoire was sequenced with immunoSEQ multiplex PCR; TCRdb's copy has only in-frame clones and lacks some. The sample includes about 110,000 clones, around 90% of them seen just once. Deletions cut 0 bases from V and 9 bases from J, with 12 bases between. The CDR3 loop spans 15 amino acids. Germline V CDR1 and CDR2: MNHEY, SVGAGI. The source of this sequence is a woman under 40 with acute or convalescent COVID-19. The sequencing input was peripheral blood. This chain joins TRBV6-5 and TRBJ1-6; D not resolved. CDR3 residues: CASSYSRGVGSPLHF. DNA of the CDR3: TGTGCCAGCAGTTACTCCCGGGGTGTGGGTTCACCCCTCCACTTT.